The sequence of this T cell receptor (beta chain) was determined in a study of Tregs in tolerant kidney transplant recipients. The germline V gene has CDR1 SGHRS and CDR2 YFSETQ. The CDR3 length is 14 residues. V was shortened by 4 bases and J by 7 bases, with 15 bases between the two germline ends. Study-level results: The small number of patients limits these findings pending further validation.

Some clones are missing from TCRdb's copy, which holds only in-frame ones; the method was immunoSEQ multiplex PCR. The sample has roughly 120,000 clones, around 91% seen once. Regarding this clone: Its specificity is not known.

CD4+CD25+CD127- Tregs, CD4+CD25- non-Tregs, CD4 and CD8 cells were sorted. Input material: CD4+ T cells from blood. This TCR was recovered from a human donor in good health. This chain connects TRBV5-1 to TRBJ1-5; D is ambiguous. The CDR3 bases are TGCGCCAGCAGCCCGACCATAGGGTACCAGCCCCAGCATTTT. Translation gives CASSPTIGYQPQHF. The whole variable domain, remainder taken from reference TRBV5-1 and TRBJ1-5, is KAGVTQTPRYLIKTRGQQVTLSCSPISGHRSVSWYQQTPGQGLQFLFEYFSETQRNKGNFPGRFSGRQFSNSRSEMNVSTLELGDSALYLCASSPTIGYQPQHFGDGTRLSIL.